Listed below are T cell receptor beta chains from one sample, sequenced in a study of T cells in Graves' hyperthyroidism and ophthalmopathy. TCRdb ran MiXCR on the multiplex PCR reads and lists one entry per CDR3 protein. The profile shows about 290,000 distinct CDR3 sequences, roughly 15% of them singletons. The sequencing input was blood. The source of these receptors is a woman under 40 with Graves' hyperthyroidism that later progressed to Graves' ophthalmopathy. Both conserved end residues are part of each CDR3. D genes are given only for firm matches. Clone size is not always given. Where it is, it says once, few, many or a class for expanded clones.

V gene,D gene,clone size,J gene,CDR3 DNA,CDR3 protein
TRBV7-9,TRBD1,few,TRBJ1-5,TGTGCCAGCAGCGAGACAGGGAACAATCAGCCCCAGCATTTT,CASSETGNNQPQHF
TRBV6-5,TRBD1,many,TRBJ1-1,TGTGCCAGCAGTTACAGCGGACAGGGGATGGTCGCTTTCTTT,CASSYSGQGMVAFF
TRBV30,-,many,TRBJ1-6,TGTGCCTGGAGTCCCGGGACACCTCATAATTCACCCCTCCACTTT,CAWSPGTPHNSPLHF
TRBV6-1,-,-,TRBJ1-6,TGTGCCAGCAGCGAAAAAAGCTCCTATAATTCACCCCTCCACTTT,CASSEKSSYNSPLHF
TRBV20-1,TRBD1,many,TRBJ1-1,TGCAGTGGACCGGGACAGGGAAACACTGAAGCTTTCTTT,CSGPGQGNTEAFF
TRBV2,-,many,TRBJ1-5,TGTGCCAGCAGGGAGAGGAGGGAAGACAATCAGCCCCAGCATTTT,CASRERREDNQPQHF
TRBV6-1,TRBD2,many,TRBJ2-7,TGTGCCAGCAGTGAAGCGTGGGGGGGTTCCTCCTACGAGCAGTACTTC,CASSEAWGGSSYEQYF
TRBV29-1,-,few,TRBJ1-2,TGCAGCGTTGAGGACATAGACCCTGGCTACACCTTC,CSVEDIDPGYTF
TRBV10-3,TRBD2,many,TRBJ2-3,TGTGCCATCAGTGACACCGGGACTAGCGTCTATACGCAGTATTTT,CAISDTGTSVYTQYF
TRBV9,-,-,TRBJ1-2,TGTGCCAGCAGCGTAGGGGATGACCCGTCGGGGGCTGGCTACACCTTC,CASSVGDDPSGAGYTF
TRBV9,-,many,TRBJ2-7,TGTGCCAGCAGCGTAGGGGTGGAGCGCCGGCACGAGCAGTACTTC,CASSVGVERRHEQYF
TRBV27,TRBD2,many,TRBJ2-7,TGTGCCAGCAGTCCCCGGGACTACCTTTACGAGCAGTACTTC,CASSPRDYLYEQYF
TRBV12-3/TRBV12-4,TRBD1,many,TRBJ2-2,TGTGCCAGCAGACGGGACAGGGGGCTAACCGGGGAGCTGTTTTTT,CASRRDRGLTGELFF
TRBV6-1,-,-,TRBJ2-1,TGTGCCAGCAGCCGGACCGGACTACAGGGCTATGAGCAGTTCTTC,CASSRTGLQGYEQFF
TRBV6-1,-,-,TRBJ1-4,TGTGCCAGCAGCCTCATAACAGGGTCTGAAAAACTGTTTTTT,CASSLITGSEKLFF
TRBV28,-,many,TRBJ1-2,TGTGCCAGCAGTGCCGCCAAACTTGGCTATGGCTACACCTTC,CASSAAKLGYGYTF
TRBV19,TRBD1,many,TRBJ2-7,TGTGCCAGTAGTACAACCGGGACAGTGATCTACGAGCAGTACTTC,CASSTTGTVIYEQYF
TRBV9,-,-,TRBJ2-1,TGTGCCAGCAGCCTCGCGGGGCACTCCTACAATGAGCAGTTCTTC,CASSLAGHSYNEQFF
TRBV27,-,few,TRBJ2-7,TGTGCCAGCAGTTTATTTGCGAGGAGCTCCTACGAGCAGTACTTC,CASSLFARSSYEQYF
TRBV6-4,TRBD1,few,TRBJ1-5,TGTGCCAGCAGTGACTCGGCGACAGGGGGAGTTTTTTGGCCCCAGCATTTT,CASSDSATGGVFWPQHF
TRBV7-8,-,many,TRBJ1-5,TGTGCCAGCAGCTTAGATCCTTTTCGGCAGCCCCAGCATTTT,CASSLDPFRQPQHF
TRBV28,-,-,TRBJ1-2,TGTGCCAGCAGTTTCCCGACGCACAACTATGGCTACACCTTC,CASSFPTHNYGYTF
TRBV25-1,-,many,TRBJ2-3,TGTGCCAGCAGTGAGAAGGGAACTAGCACAGATACGCAGTATTTT,CASSEKGTSTDTQYF
TRBV19,TRBD1,few,TRBJ2-4,TGTGCCAGTAGTATGGGGACAGGGAGCATTCAGTACTTC,CASSMGTGSIQYF
TRBV20-1,-,-,TRBJ2-2,TGCAGTGCCCCATCGGACAGTAGACTTACCGGGGAGCTGTTTTTT,CSAPSDSRLTGELFF
TRBV29-1,TRBD2,-,TRBJ2-3,TGCAGCTCTTCCCATTCTAGCGGGGCTACAGATACGCAGTATTTT,CSSSHSSGATDTQYF
TRBV2,-,many,TRBJ2-7,TGTGCCAGCAGTGAAGGACCGACAGTCTCCTACGAGCAGTACTTC,CASSEGPTVSYEQYF
TRBV27,TRBD2,few,TRBJ2-1,TGTGCCAGCAGACCCGGGACTAGCGGTCGGCATGAGCAGTTCTTC,CASRPGTSGRHEQFF
TRBV6-5,TRBD1,many,TRBJ1-6,TGTGCCAGCAGTTCCTCAGGACAGGGGGGTTCACCCCTCCACTTT,CASSSSGQGGSPLHF
TRBV18,TRBD2,many,TRBJ2-1,TGTGCCAGCTCACCACCGCTAGCGGGAGGGCCTACGAATGAGCAGTTCTTC,CASSPPLAGGPTNEQFF
TRBV28,-,many,TRBJ2-5,TGTGCCAGCAGTTCCCGTTTGACCCAGTACTTC,CASSSRLTQYF
TRBV15,-,many,TRBJ1-4,TGTGCCACCAGCAGAGATAGTTGGGGAAATGAAAAACTGTTTTTT,CATSRDSWGNEKLFF
TRBV28,TRBD2,many,TRBJ2-3,TGTGCCAGCAGTTCGACTAGCGGGGTATGGGATACGCAGTATTTT,CASSSTSGVWDTQYF
TRBV12-3/TRBV12-4,-,many,TRBJ2-3,TGTGCCAGCAGGGACACCTTGATTAGCACAGATACGCAGTATTTT,CASRDTLISTDTQYF
TRBV19,-,-,TRBJ2-6,TGTGCCAGTGCCCTCGGTGGGAAGGGGCCTGACTCTGGGGCCAACGTCCTGACTTTC,CASALGGKGPDSGANVLTF
TRBV4-3,-,many,TRBJ2-7,TGCGCCAGCAGCCAAGCCGATAGTTGGAGGAGAGGATATTGGGCCTACGAGCAGTACTTC,CASSQADSWRRGYWAYEQYF
TRBV19,TRBD1,-,TRBJ1-2,TGTGCCAGTAGAGTCGGCGAACAGGGGACAAACTATGGCTACACCTTC,CASRVGEQGTNYGYTF
TRBV27,-,many,TRBJ2-1,TGTGCCAGCAGTTGGAGCGCCGGGGACAATGAGCAGTTCTTC,CASSWSAGDNEQFF
TRBV27,-,-,TRBJ2-1,TGTGCCAGCAGTTCTTTGGATTCCTACAATGAGCAGTTCTTC,CASSSLDSYNEQFF
TRBV28,-,many,TRBJ1-2,TGTGCCAGCAGTTTTAGGGATGAGAGCTATGGCTACACCTTC,CASSFRDESYGYTF
TRBV18,-,many,TRBJ2-7,TGTGCCAGCTCACCACGTCCGGGGGATCCTACGGGGCAGTACTTC,CASSPRPGDPTGQYF
TRBV2,-,-,TRBJ2-3,TGTGCCAGCAGTGAAGGGACAGAAACAGATACGCAGTATTTT,CASSEGTETDTQYF
TRBV5-8,-,many,TRBJ1-1,TGTGCCAGCAGCTTAGCCAGGGGACCTAACACTGAAGCTTTCTTT,CASSLARGPNTEAFF
TRBV20-1,TRBD2,many,TRBJ2-5,TGCAGTGCTAGAAGGGGACTACAAGAGACCCAGTACTTC,CSARRGLQETQYF